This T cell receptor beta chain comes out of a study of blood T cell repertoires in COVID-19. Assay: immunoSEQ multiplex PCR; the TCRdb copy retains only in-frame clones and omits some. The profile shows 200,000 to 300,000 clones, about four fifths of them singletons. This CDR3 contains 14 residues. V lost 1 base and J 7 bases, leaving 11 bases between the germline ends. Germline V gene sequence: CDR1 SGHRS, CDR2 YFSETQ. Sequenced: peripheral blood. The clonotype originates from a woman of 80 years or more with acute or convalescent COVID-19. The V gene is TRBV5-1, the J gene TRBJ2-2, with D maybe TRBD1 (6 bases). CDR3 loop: CASSLTGYGGELFF. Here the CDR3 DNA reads TGCGCCAGCAGCTTGACAGGGTATGGCGGGGAGCTGTTTTTT. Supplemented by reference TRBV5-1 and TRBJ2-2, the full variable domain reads KAGVTQTPRYLIKTRGQQVTLSCSPISGHRSVSWYQQTPGQGLQFLFEYFSETQRNKGNFPGRFSGRQFSNSRSEMNVSTLELGDSALYLCASSLTGYGGELFFGEGSRLTVL.